Listed below are T cell receptor beta chains from one sample, sequenced in a study of post-analysis software for immune sequencing data. TCRdb re-analysed the PCR reads in MiXCR, keeping a single row per CDR3 protein. The table includes hundreds of thousands of distinct CDR3 sequences, roughly 45% detected once. The sequencing input was blood. The receptor set was obtained from a girl aged 5-17 years with multiple sclerosis. The CDR3 runs from the conserved cysteine through the conserved F or W. The order of the fields is clone size, D gene, J gene, V gene, CDR3 DNA, CDR3 protein. A D gene is named only where the DNA matches it firmly. A clone size is listed for some rows: how often the clone was seen (once, few, many), or a class if it is expanded.

.,.,TRBJ2-7,TRBV20-1,TGCAGTGCTCATCCAGGGCAACGCGCCTACGAGCAGTACTTC,CSAHPGQRAYEQYF
.,.,TRBJ1-2,TRBV5-1,TGCGCCAGCAGCTTGGAAGGCAGTAACTATGGCTACACCTTC,CASSLEGSNYGYTF
.,.,TRBJ1-5,TRBV7-6,TGTGCCAGCAGCTTAGCGGGGGAGGGAAGTAAAGATCAGCCCCAGCATTTT,CASSLAGEGSKDQPQHF
.,.,TRBJ2-7,TRBV15,TGTGCCACCAGCGACAGGCTAGCCTACGAGCAGTACTTC,CATSDRLAYEQYF
.,TRBD1,TRBJ1-1,TRBV5-1,TGCGCCAGCAGCTACCTACAGGGGGGGACTGAAGCTTTCTTT,CASSYLQGGTEAFF
.,TRBD2,TRBJ2-7,TRBV5-1,TGCGCCAGCAGCGTCAGACTAGCGGGCAGCTACGAGCAGTACTTC,CASSVRLAGSYEQYF
few,.,TRBJ2-7,TRBV27,TGTGCCAGCAGTTTAACTAGATACCACGAGCAGTACTTC,CASSLTRYHEQYF
.,TRBD2,TRBJ2-1,TRBV10-3,TGTGCCATCAGTGAGTCGACCGGGACTAGGATTGGTGAGCAGTTCTTC,CAISESTGTRIGEQFF
.,.,TRBJ1-4,TRBV10-3,TGTGCCATCAGTGAGTGGGGAAGTGAAAAACTGTTTTTT,CAISEWGSEKLFF
.,TRBD2,TRBJ2-7,TRBV20-1,TGCAGTGCCGGGAAGACTAGCGGGAGTCCCTACGAGCAGTACTTC,CSAGKTSGSPYEQYF
.,.,TRBJ2-7,TRBV25-1,TGTGCCAGCAGGACTAGTACCGACGAGCAGTACTTC,CASRTSTDEQYF
.,TRBD1,TRBJ1-1,TRBV6-5,TGTGCCAGCAGATGGACAGGGGGCAATGGCGCTGAAGCTTTCTTT,CASRWTGGNGAEAFF
.,.,TRBJ2-7,TRBV5-1,TGCGCCAGCAGCTTGTTACCAGGGACACGGAACTCCTACGAGCAGTACTTC,CASSLLPGTRNSYEQYF
.,.,TRBJ2-5,TRBV20-1,TGCAGTGCCCCCCGGGGCCTGGGGGAGACCCAGTACTTC,CSAPRGLGETQYF
.,.,TRBJ2-7,TRBV7-2,TGTGCCAGCAGCTTAGTAGGGGCGTGGCATTTCTACGAGCAGTACTTC,CASSLVGAWHFYEQYF
once,.,TRBJ2-7,TRBV7-2,TGTGCCAGCAGCTTTGAGGGATCCGCCTACGAGCAGTACTTC,CASSFEGSAYEQYF
few,.,TRBJ2-3,TRBV15,TGTGCCACCAGTGGCCTGAGAGATACGCAGTATTTT,CATSGLRDTQYF
few,.,TRBJ2-1,TRBV20-1,TGCAGTGCCAGGGGGACAGGGCGCCTAGCGGGGATATACAATGAGCAGTTCTTC,CSARGTGRLAGIYNEQFF
few,.,TRBJ2-1,TRBV3-1,TGTGCCAGCAGCCAAGATCTCCTGGACGGTTACAATGAGCAGTTCTTC,CASSQDLLDGYNEQFF
.,.,TRBJ2-5,TRBV7-2,TGTGCCAGCAGCTTAGGCTGGGCAGAGACCCAGTACTTC,CASSLGWAETQYF
few,.,TRBJ2-5,TRBV27,TGTGCCAGCAGTTTATATCGGGGCGGGTTATTGGAGACCCAGTACTTC,CASSLYRGGLLETQYF
.,.,TRBJ1-2,TRBV6-2/TRBV6-3,TGTGCCAGCACCGACAGGACCCCTAACTATGGCTACACCTTC,CASTDRTPNYGYTF
.,.,TRBJ2-3,TRBV28,TGTGCCAGCAGTTTCCACACCGGGGACGGCACAGATGCGCAGTATTTT,CASSFHTGDGTDAQYF
few,.,TRBJ2-5,TRBV20-1,TGCAGTGCTGGAGGACGCAGAGAGACCCAGTACTTC,CSAGGRRETQYF
few,TRBD2,TRBJ2-3,TRBV28,TGTGCCAGCAGCCCTAGCGGGAGGGCTAGCGCAGATACGCAGTATTTT,CASSPSGRASADTQYF
.,.,TRBJ1-5,TRBV20-1,TGCAGTGCTAGGTTGGGGTCTAGCAATCAGCCCCAGCATTTT,CSARLGSSNQPQHF
few,.,TRBJ2-6,TRBV12-3/TRBV12-4,TGTGCCAGCACCTTTACAGGACTCTCTGGGGCCAACGTCCTGACTTTC,CASTFTGLSGANVLTF
.,.,TRBJ1-2,TRBV20-1,TGCAGTGCTAGGGCCCCCGGGACAAACTATGGCTACACCTTC,CSARAPGTNYGYTF
.,.,TRBJ1-4,TRBV12-3/TRBV12-4,TGTGCCAGCAGTACCAGGGAGGACAGTGAAAAACTGTTTTTT,CASSTREDSEKLFF
.,.,TRBJ2-1,TRBV3-1,TGTGCCAGCAGCCAAGATCCGGATCCCTCCTACAATGAGCGGTTCTTC,CASSQDPDPSYNERFF
few,.,TRBJ2-5,TRBV6-5,TGTGCCAGCAGCCTTGGACTGGGTGGGACCCAGTACTTC,CASSLGLGGTQYF
few,.,TRBJ2-5,TRBV10-3,TGTGCCATCGCGGGGACCACACGAGAGACCCAGTACTTC,CAIAGTTRETQYF
.,.,TRBJ1-5,TRBV28,TGTGCCAGCAGGAATGGGGCGGCACGGGGCAATCAGCCCCAGCATTTT,CASRNGAARGNQPQHF
.,.,TRBJ1-2,TRBV7-2,TGTGCCACCAGCTTAGAATTTCCGGATGGCTACACCTTC,CATSLEFPDGYTF
few,.,TRBJ2-7,TRBV4-1,TGCGCCAGCAGCCAAGTTAACAGAAACGAGCAGTACTTC,CASSQVNRNEQYF
.,.,TRBJ2-6,TRBV7-9,TGTGCCAGCAGCTTAACGGTTCGACAGGGAGGCTCTGGGGCCAACGTCCTGACTTTC,CASSLTVRQGGSGANVLTF
.,.,TRBJ2-5,TRBV12-3/TRBV12-4,TGTGCCAGCAGAGACTCCAACCAAGAGACCCAGTACTTC,CASRDSNQETQYF
.,TRBD1,TRBJ2-1,TRBV7-9,TGTGCCAGCAGCTACCCGAACAGGGGATCTGAGCAGTTCTTC,CASSYPNRGSEQFF
few,TRBD1,TRBJ2-1,TRBV4-3,TGCGCCAGCAGCCAAGACCAGGGGGTTGCCAATGAGCAGTTCTTC,CASSQDQGVANEQFF
few,TRBD1,TRBJ2-7,TRBV27,TGTGCCAGCAGCGATCTTGAACAGGGGAACGCCTACGAGCAGTACTTC,CASSDLEQGNAYEQYF
.,.,TRBJ2-1,TRBV6-1,TGTGCCAGCAGTGAGGGACTGGCGGGTTGCAATGAGCAGTTCTTC,CASSEGLAGCNEQFF
few,TRBD1,TRBJ2-7,TRBV12-3/TRBV12-4,TGTGCCAGCAGTCCGGGACAGCTCCCGCCGTACGAGCAGTACTTC,CASSPGQLPPYEQYF
few,.,TRBJ2-5,TRBV5-1,TGCGCCAGCAGCTTGGAGGTATTGGGGGCCCAAGAGACCCAGTACTTC,CASSLEVLGAQETQYF
.,.,TRBJ2-5,TRBV5-5,TGTGCCAGCAGCAACAAGCTGTGGGAGACCCAGTACTTC,CASSNKLWETQYF
.,.,TRBJ1-2,TRBV5-6,TGTGCCAGCAGCTTGGGACAGGTTCGAGTCTATGGCTACACCTTC,CASSLGQVRVYGYTF
.,TRBD1,TRBJ2-7,TRBV9,TGTGCCAGCAGCGTAGGAGGGACAGTAAACGAGCAGTACTTC,CASSVGGTVNEQYF
.,TRBD2,TRBJ2-1,TRBV5-5,TGTGCCAGCAGCTCAGTCCCGGGACTAGCGGGAGACGAGCAGTTCTTC,CASSSVPGLAGDEQFF
.,TRBD2,TRBJ2-7,TRBV7-2,TGTGCCAGCAGCTTACTCACCGGGGGGGCCTACGAGCAGTACTTC,CASSLLTGGAYEQYF
.,.,TRBJ1-5,TRBV29-1,TGCAGCGTTGGGCAGGGGAACAATCAGCCCCAGCATTTT,CSVGQGNNQPQHF
.,.,TRBJ2-7,TRBV7-2,TGTGCCAGCAGCTTAGTTAGCAGGAGGTCGGGAAGCTTTTACGAGCAGTACTTC,CASSLVSRRSGSFYEQYF
.,.,TRBJ2-7,TRBV7-2,TGTGCCAGCAGCTTAGGAAAATTATGGGGGAGCGAGCAGTACTTC,CASSLGKLWGSEQYF
few,.,TRBJ1-2,TRBV5-6,TGTGCCAGCAGCTCCCGGGACAAGTGGTGCACCTTC,CASSSRDKWCTF
.,.,TRBJ1-1,TRBV7-9,TGTGCCAGCAGCTTCACAGTGGACACTGAAGCTTTCTTT,CASSFTVDTEAFF
many,.,TRBJ2-6,TRBV20-1,TGCAGTGCACGACAGTCCTCTGGGGCCAACGTCCTGACTTTC,CSARQSSGANVLTF